The following is a T cell receptor beta chain sequence with its context. The CDR3 sequence is 14 residues long. CDR1 and CDR2 (germline): SGHTA, FQGTGA. Trimming cost V 2 bases and J 7 bases, with 11 bases left between them. This sample stems from a study of regulatory T cells in long-lasting Graves disease. iRepertoire HTBI primers and Arm-PCR of CDR3 regions built TCR beta libraries. Each CDR3 protein gets one entry after TCRdb re-called the multiplex PCR reads with MiXCR. Counted here are 400,000 to 600,000 distinct CDR3 sequences, about a fifth occurring once; the ten biggest clones make up 6.5% to 9%. Time point: persistent/refractory GD, antithyroid drugs over 5 years with positive TRAb. The TCR library was prepared using RNA isolated from PBMCs. The authors drew 7.5 to 10 milliliters of peripheral blood into EDTA tubes.

The chain combines TRBV7-3 with TRBJ2-2; D possibly corresponds to TRBD2 (5 bases). This clonotype was obtained from a female donor with Graves disease. This specimen was peripheral blood mononuclear cells (PBMCs), taken when the disease was refractory, from a patient treated with antithyroid drugs. The CDR3 coding sequence is TGTGCCAGCAGCTTAGATGTGGCGGGCGGGGAGCTGTTTTTT. Its translation is CASSLDVAGGELFF.